One and the same sample provided the 22 T cell receptor beta chains below, sequenced in a study of cytomegalovirus exposure and HLA in healthy donors. The primer mix had 60 Vbeta and 13 Jbeta primers. Measured with immunoSEQ multiplex PCR; TCRdb has only the in-frame clones, and not every one. The sample includes approximately 180,000 clones, approximately 78% seen only once; the top ten take about 1.5%. Sequenced material: PBMCs. The receptors shown here come from a woman aged 18-29 years in good health and CMV-seronegative.

For this clone: Since the CDR3 does not end with the conserved phenylalanine or tryptophan, this likely comes from a read error. The CDR3: CASSEGRGNYGYTL. The DNA of the CDR3 is TGTGCCAGCAGTGAAGGTCGGGGGAACTATGGCTACACCCTC. The chain couples TRBV6-1 to TRBJ1-2; D perhaps matches TRBD1 (5 bases). CDR1 MNHNS and CDR2 SASEGT come from the germline V gene. V was trimmed by 1 base and J by 2 bases, leaving 8 bases between them. The CDR3 has 14 amino acids.

The chain employs TRBV18 and TRBJ2-2; 8 bases are shared with TRBD2. The germline V gene encodes CDR1 KGHSH and CDR2 LQKENI. V lost 0 bases to trimming and J lost 1 base; unmatched junction nucleotides: 4. The CDR3 extends over 17 amino acids. CDR3 protein: CASSPPVLAENTGELFF. CDR3 DNA: TGTGCCAGCTCACCACCTGTACTAGCGGAGAACACCGGGGAGCTGTTTTTT.

V gene TRBV28 combines with J gene TRBJ2-7; 9 bases match TRBD1. CDR1 is MDHEN and CDR2 is SYDVKM in the germline V gene. V shed 4 bases and J 3 bases; nucleotides not matched to a gene: 7. The CDR3 consists of 15 residues. CDR3 DNA: TGTGCCAGCAGTTCTCACGGACAGGGGAACTACGAGCAGTACTTC. It is translated as CASSSHGQGNYEQYF.

The chain has TRBV9 and TRBJ1-5, with D possibly being TRBD1 (5 bases). V was pared by 1 base and J by 6 bases, with 11 bases between. The germline V gene encodes CDR1 SGDLS and CDR2 YYNGEE. The CDR3 is 14 residues long. The CDR3 region has the DNA TGTGCCAGCAGCGTATCGGGGGATGGTCAGCCCCAGCATTTT. As protein: CASSVSGDGQPQHF.

CDR3: CAGSDRGSYEQYF. DNA of the CDR3: TGTGCCGGATCAGACAGGGGTTCCTACGAGCAGTACTTC. This chain joins TRBV28 and TRBJ2-7, with 8 bases fitting TRBD1. Germline V CDR1 and CDR2: MDHEN, SYDVKM. This CDR3 is 13 amino acids long. V lost 11 bases and J lost 1; bases outside the gene matches: 7. The full variable domain, with the rest looked up from reference TRBV28 and TRBJ2-7, is DVKVTQSSRYLVKRTGEKVFLECVQDMDHENMFWYRQDPGLGLRLIYFSYDVKMKEKGDIPEGYSVSREKKERFSLILESASTNQTSMYLCAGSDRGSYEQYFGPGTRLTVT.

The J gene is TRBJ2-1, the V gene TRBV19; no definite D call. Trimming pared 4 bases from V and 0 bases from J, leaving 10 bases between. This CDR3 is 15 amino acids long. Germline CDR1 and CDR2: LNHDA and SQIVND (reference sequence). CDR3 DNA: TGTGCCAGTAGTAAGAGGAGCTACTCCTACAATGAGCAGTTCTTC. Residues: CASSKRSYSYNEQFF.

The genes are TRBV18 and TRBJ2-2; D gene uncertain. The CDR3 has 12 amino acids. The germline V gene has CDR1 KGHSH and CDR2 LQKENI. V lost 3 bases and J 3 bases, leaving 2 bases between the germline ends. The CDR3 DNA reads as TGTGCCAGCTCACCCTACACCGGGGAGCTGTTTTTT. Its translation is CASSPYTGELFF.

The chain uses TRBV6-5 and TRBJ2-2; no firm D call. Germline CDR1 reads MNHEY; CDR2 reads SVGAGI. The CDR3 has 14 amino acids. The V and J ends lost 0 bases and 4 bases respectively, with 6 bases between them. The CDR3 here is CASSYSGSTGELFF. The CDR3 coding sequence is TGTGCCAGCAGTTACTCGGGCAGCACCGGGGAGCTGTTTTTT.

This chain joins TRBV5-8 and TRBJ1-5, with 7 bases that match TRBD1. Trimming took 4 bases from V and 5 from J; bases not matched to a gene: 9. Looked up from germline, CDR1 is SGHTS and CDR2 is YDEGEE. The CDR3 runs 15 residues. CDR3 loop: CASSLRGIGDQPQHF. Here the CDR3 DNA reads TGTGCCAGCAGCCTCAGGGGGATAGGGGATCAGCCCCAGCATTTT.

The chain has TRBV15 and TRBJ1-3; D not resolved. With 1 base removed from V and 0 bases from J, the gap between germline ends came to 10 bases. Per germline, CDR1 LNHNV and CDR2 YYDKDF (reference sequence). This CDR3 is built from 16 residues. The CDR3 region has the DNA TGTGCCACCAGCAGAGTTGCGGGGAGCTCTGGAAACACCATATATTTT. This sequence encodes CATSRVAGSSGNTIYF.

The gene calls are TRBV6-5 and TRBJ2-7, with D maybe TRBD1 (5 bases). Per the germline V gene, CDR1 is MNHEY and CDR2 is SVGAGI. The CDR3 is made up of 15 amino acids. V lost 1 base to trimming and J lost 5 bases, with 15 bases between them. CDR3 bases: TGTGCCAGCAGTTACTTGGAAGGGGCGGCAGACGAGCAGTACTTC. Protein product: CASSYLEGAADEQYF.

This chain connects TRBV2 to TRBJ1-4; 10 nucleotides match TRBD1. CDR1 is SNHLY and CDR2 is FYNNEI in the germline V gene. CDR3 length: 14 residues. V lost 7 bases and J lost 7; bases outside the gene matches: 6. CDR3 in amino acids: CASTSTGGREKLFF. CDR3 DNA sequence: TGTGCCAGCACCTCGACAGGGGGCCGTGAAAAACTGTTTTTT. Looking up the rest from reference TRBV2 and TRBJ1-4 gives the full variable domain: EPEVTQTPSHQVTQMGQEVILRCVPISNHLYFYWYRQILGQKVEFLVSFYNNEISEKSEIFDDQFSVERPDGSNFTLKIRSTKLEDSAMYFCASTSTGGREKLFFGSGTQLSVL.

The J gene is TRBJ2-2, the V gene TRBV2; 9 positions match TRBD2. V lost 8 bases to trimming and J lost 5 bases; unmatched junction nucleotides: 9. The CDR3 runs 15 residues. Germline V lookup: CDR1 SNHLY, CDR2 FYNNEI. CDR3 DNA: TGTGCCAGCGCGGATCCAGCGGGGGGTACCGGGGAGCTGTTTTTT. It is translated as CASADPAGGTGELFF.

In its sample, this clone was seen a few times. The chain joins TRBV6-1 to TRBJ1-5, with D possibly matching TRBD1 (6 bases). V was shortened by 7 bases and J by 2 bases, with 15 bases between the two germline ends. The germline V gene has CDR1 MNHNS and CDR2 SASEGT. The CDR3 is 15 residues long. This CDR3 is CASTPSPGGNQPQHF. Written as DNA, the CDR3 is TGTGCCAGCACTCCCTCTCCAGGGGGCAATCAGCCCCAGCATTTT.

This clone has just a few counts. The gene calls are TRBV30 and TRBJ1-1; TRBD1 matches at 8 bases. Trimming took 0 bases from V and 11 from J; bases not matched to a gene: 2. There are 11 residues in the CDR3. Germline V gene sequence: CDR1 GTSNPN, CDR2 SVGIG (reference sequence). In DNA, the CDR3 is TGTGCCTGGAGTGTACGACAGGGGGCTTTCTTT. Protein: CAWSVRQGAFF.

The rearrangement links TRBV11-2 to TRBJ2-7; no clear D gene. Germline V gene sequence: CDR1 SGHAT, CDR2 FQNNGV. The CDR3 runs 13 residues. The ends were cut back, 1 base at V and 7 bases at J, with 11 bases in the middle. The CDR3 DNA sequence: TGTGCCAGCAGCTTAGCTGCCCAGTATGAGCAGTACTTC. Translated, it gives CASSLAAQYEQYF.

The V and J genes are TRBV7-2 and TRBJ2-3; TRBD2 agrees at 7 bases. Germline V gene lookup returns CDR1 SGHTA and CDR2 FQGNSA. V gave up 1 base and J gave up 1 base; unmatched junction bases: 5. CDR3 length equals 16 residues. The CDR3 bases are TGTGCCAGCAGCTTAGAGATACGGGAGGGCACAGATACGCAGTATTTT. Its protein product is CASSLEIREGTDTQYF.

The genes are TRBV27 and TRBJ2-1, with D possibly matching TRBD1 (6 bases). Trimming removed 5 bases from V and 8 bases from J, with 10 bases in between. This CDR3 is built from 12 residues. Per the germline V gene, CDR1 is MNHEY and CDR2 is SMNVEV (reference sequence). CDR3 nucleotide sequence: TGTGCCAGCAGTCTACAGGGAGATGAGCAGTTCTTC. Protein product: CASSLQGDEQFF.

This chain links TRBV4-2 with TRBJ2-7; unclear D gene. Trimming removed 0 bases at V and 4 bases at J, with 7 bases between. Germline CDR1 is LGHNA and CDR2 is YNFKEQ. The CDR3 runs 13 residues. CDR3 residues: CASSQDTPYEQYF. The CDR3 DNA follows: TGTGCCAGCAGCCAAGATACTCCGTACGAGCAGTACTTC.

This clone was counted between two and nine times. The rearrangement joins TRBV19 to TRBJ1-5; the D is unclear. The CDR3 spans 12 residues. Trimming stripped 6 bases from V and 4 bases from J, with 7 bases between. The germline CDR1 and CDR2 sequences are LNHDA and SQIVND (reference sequence). CDR3 loop: CASRAENQPQHF. DNA of the CDR3: TGTGCCAGTAGAGCCGAGAATCAGCCCCAGCATTTT.

This clone has a single count. The chain links TRBV11-2 to TRBJ2-6; 9 bases are shared with TRBD1. The CDR3 sequence is 19 residues long. The V gene's germline CDR1 is SGHAT and CDR2 FQNNGV. V was pared by 7 bases and J by 0 bases, with 13 bases of the junction left unmatched. The CDR3 region is CASTSSDRGVFSGANVLTF. Written as DNA, the CDR3 is TGTGCCAGCACCTCCTCCGACAGGGGGGTTTTCTCTGGGGCCAACGTCCTGACTTTC.

The chain joins TRBV18 to TRBJ2-7; 7 bases are a match to TRBD2. Germline V lookup: CDR1 KGHSH, CDR2 LQKENI. Trimming at V came to 3 bases and at J to 3 bases, leaving 8 bases not matched to a gene. This CDR3 contains 15 residues. This CDR3 is CASSPVGGTIYEQYV. In DNA form, the CDR3 reads TGTGCCAGCTCACCCGTGGGAGGGACGATCTACGAGCAGTACGTC.